The clone carrying this T cell receptor beta chain was recorded many times. Antigen unknown. A read error may explain this, as a much larger clone is one base away. Genomic DNA belonging to each subset was distributed in equal measure over several immunoSEQ plates. Unsorted PBMC DNA was sequenced on ten immunoSEQ deep assay plates. Profiling relied on immunoSEQ multiplex PCR, and the TCRdb table lists in-frame clones only, not all of them. The table records about 100,000 clones, 40% to 55% of them present only once. The CDR3 length is 15 residues. The V end lost 0 bases, the J end lost 4 bases, and 12 bases lay between the germline ends. Germline CDR1 is LGHNA and CDR2 is YSLEER. Those who donated were healthy HIV-negative adults, with no recent acute infections or vaccinations reported. The record originates from a study of shared clonotypes between healthy human individuals. Study findings and constraints: Blood was the only sampled material, and tissue repertoires likely differ.

The chain employs TRBV4-3 and TRBJ1-1; D is perhaps TRBD1 (5 bases). The clonotype originates from a woman between 40 and 55 years old in good health. Some clones in this sample may be carry-over from other donors' samples. The sequencing input was PBMCs. The CDR3 DNA follows: TGCGCCAGCAGCCAAGATACCAGGGCAGGCACTGAAGCTTTCTTT. This encodes CASSQDTRAGTEAFF.